This T cell receptor beta chain was captured by sequencing in a study of Graves' ophthalmopathy and Graves' hyperthyroidism. Germline values: CDR1 SGDLS, CDR2 YYNGEE. Trimming at V came to 3 bases and at J to 5 bases, leaving 1 base not matched to a gene. The CDR3 totals 15 residues. General study findings and limits: Blood also contained most of the expanded thyroid clonotypes above 0.001 frequency.

Turning to this clonotype: Its antigen is unknown.

Amplified material comprised TCR beta CDR3 regions derived from RNA transcripts. First-round RT-PCR with HTBI primers preceded a second-round multiplex PCR. TCRdb redid the calling of the multiplex PCR reads with MiXCR, one entry per CDR3 protein. The sample yields 650,000 to 900,000 distinct CDR3 sequences, 40% seen once. Source material: peripheral blood. The TCR originated in an adult man with Graves' ophthalmopathy. This chain joins TRBV9 and TRBJ2-1; TRBD2 agrees at 14 bases. CDR3 nucleotides: TGTGCCAGCAGCGGGACTAGCGGGGGGCACAATGAGCAGTTCTTC. Amino acids: CASSGTSGGHNEQFF.